The clone carrying this T cell receptor beta chain has only a few counts. Its antigen is currently unknown. RNA extraction was followed by reverse transcription into cDNA, which acted as the sequencing template. Assay used: immunoSEQ multiplex PCR; TCRdb lists only in-frame clones, some missing. The table lists about 200,000 clones, roughly 56% of them singletons. Noted treatment: oral pan-JAK inhibitor, 5-10 mg twice daily. The data were obtained in a study of CD8+ T cells in alopecia areata. Whole-study results and caveats: Resident alphabeta T-cell populations of normal skin are likewise subject to sequencing in scalp samples. Lesional scalp exceeded normal scalp in clonality, especially in alopecia totalis/universalis. Persistence in scalp and blood during tofacitinib was observed for many expanded lesional clones.

The sequenced sample was CD4+ T cells sorted from blood, obtained at week 4, from a patient treated with tofacitinib. The clonotype originates from a human donor with alopecia areata.

DNA of the CDR3: TGCAGCGTAGAAACAGGGGTCAGGAACACTGAAGCTTTCTTT. This gives the protein CSVETGVRNTEAFF. The V call is TRBV29-1, the J call TRBJ1-1, with 7 bases identical to TRBD1. CDR1 is SQVTM, CDR2 ANQGSEA, per germline. CDR3 length equals 14 residues. The trim removed 6 bases at V and 1 base at J, leaving 8 bases unmatched.